These 30 T cell receptor beta chains came from one sample sequenced in a study of CD8 T cells in ankylosing spondylitis. TCRdb re-derived calls from the 5' RACE reads in MiXCR, one entry per CDR3 protein. The data show fewer than 250,000 distinct CDR3 sequences, roughly 32% seen once. Sequenced material: blood, either unsorted or a sorted T cell fraction (not recorded which). These receptors all come from a male donor with ankylosing spondylitis or in good health (not recorded which).

The sample holds a few counts of this clonotype. V gene TRBV29-1 combines with J gene TRBJ2-5, with D possibly being TRBD2 (5 bases). This CDR3 region has 14 residues. Germline assignment: CDR1 SQVTM and CDR2 ANQGSEA. Trimming stripped 6 bases from V and 4 bases from J, with 18 bases between. CDR3 region: CSVDASGGGETQYF. CDR3 in DNA: TGCAGCGTCGATGCTTCAGGTGGAGGAGAGACCCAGTACTTC.

This rearrangement joins TRBV20-1 to TRBJ1-6; D is possibly TRBD1 (6 bases). Trimming removed 4 bases from V and 2 bases from J, with 12 bases in between. CDR1 and CDR2 (germline): DFQATT, SNEGSKA (reference sequence). The CDR3 consists of 15 residues. Written as DNA, the CDR3 is TGCAGTGCTACAGGGGTGGGCCCCTATAATTCACCCCTCCACTTT. Encoded protein: CSATGVGPYNSPLHF.

The chain uses TRBV5-1 and TRBJ2-7, with D unresolved. CDR1 is SGHRS and CDR2 is YFSETQ in the germline V gene. This CDR3 is 11 amino acids long. Trimming took 3 bases from V and 5 from J, leaving 6 bases between them. The CDR3 DNA reads TGCGCCAGCAGCTCAGACCACGAGCAGTACTTC. Its protein product is CASSSDHEQYF.

This clonotype was observed a few times. V is TRBV7-2 and J is TRBJ2-5; 9 bases align to TRBD1. This CDR3 contains 15 residues. The ends lost 5 bases at V and 4 bases at J; junction bases unmatched: 8. CDR1 and CDR2 (germline): SGHTA, FQGNSA. The CDR3 is CASSPRQGGGETQYF. CDR3 DNA: TGTGCCAGCAGCCCTCGACAGGGGGGGGGAGAGACCCAGTACTTC.

The rearrangement links TRBV6-5 to TRBJ2-5; the D is unclear. Between the trimmed V and J ends, which lost 7 bases and 5 bases, there was a span of 8 bases. Germline CDR1 MNHEY, CDR2 SVGAGI. The CDR3 has 11 residues. The CDR3 nucleotides read TGTGCCAGCACCAAAGGGGAGACCCAGTACTTC. Translated: CASTKGETQYF.

The chain carries TRBV10-2 and TRBJ1-2, with D tentatively TRBD1 (6 bases). Per germline, CDR1 WSHSY and CDR2 SAAADI. Trimming took off 3 bases at V and 2 bases at J, with 10 bases between the two ends. The CDR3 is made up of 14 amino acids. CDR3 sequence (DNA): TGCGCCAGCAGTGAACAGGGCACAAACTATGGCTACACCTTC. It translates to CASSEQGTNYGYTF.

This rearrangement joins TRBV5-6 to TRBJ2-3; 7 bases are shared with TRBD2. The CDR3 loop spans 15 amino acids. V lost 5 bases to trimming and J lost 0 bases; unmatched junction nucleotides: 6. Germline CDR1 reads SGHDT; CDR2 reads YYEEEE. DNA of the CDR3: TGTGCCAGCAGTTCATCTAGCGGAAGCACAGATACGCAGTATTTT. Translation gives CASSSSSGSTDTQYF.

The chain combines TRBV28 with TRBJ2-1; tentative D call: TRBD1 (6 bases). Germline CDR1 MDHEN, CDR2 SYDVKM. This CDR3 spans 16 amino acids. Trimming removed 6 bases at V and 0 bases at J, with 15 bases between. In DNA, the CDR3 is TGTGCCAGCAGCTTAGCAGGGGATAGCTCCTACAATGAGCAGTTCTTC. Its translation is CASSLAGDSSYNEQFF. The whole variable domain, remainder taken from reference TRBV28 and TRBJ2-1, is DVKVTQSSRYLVKRTGEKVFLECVQDMDHENMFWYRQDPGLGLRLIYFSYDVKMKEKGDIPEGYSVSREKKERFSLILESASTNQTSMYLCASSLAGDSSYNEQFFGPGTRLTVL.

This clonotype was picked up many times. The rearrangement uses TRBV20-1 and TRBJ1-6; no clear D gene. Per the germline V gene, CDR1 is DFQATT and CDR2 is SNEGSKA (reference sequence). V lost 3 bases to trimming and J lost 7 bases, with 13 bases between them. This CDR3 has 14 residues. The CDR3 sequence is CSASSDFFNSPLHF. CDR3 in DNA: TGCAGTGCTAGCTCTGATTTCTTCAATTCACCCCTCCACTTT.

The rearrangement joins TRBV15 to TRBJ2-5; D is unresolved. In germline, CDR1 is LNHNV, CDR2 YYDKDF (reference sequence). This CDR3 comprises 14 residues. With 1 base removed from V and 3 bases from J, the gap between germline ends came to 9 bases. The CDR3 DNA follows: TGTGCCACCAGCAGAGGCACAACAGAAGAGACCCAGTACTTC. The encoded protein is CATSRGTTEETQYF.

This chain uses TRBV18 with TRBJ2-5, with D unresolved. V lost 1 base and J lost 0, with 9 bases in between. This CDR3 is 15 amino acids long. Germline CDR1 reads KGHSH; CDR2 reads LQKENI. Here the CDR3 reads CASSPLARDQETQYF. The CDR3 coding sequence is TGTGCCAGCTCACCACTAGCCCGAGACCAAGAGACCCAGTACTTC.

The chain couples TRBV6-1 to TRBJ2-5, with D possibly matching TRBD1 (6 bases). V dropped 5 bases and J dropped 4 bases, with 14 bases sitting between them. The CDR3 runs to 14 residues. Germline V gene lookup returns CDR1 MNHNS and CDR2 SASEGT. The DNA for the CDR3 is TGTGCCAGCAGTCCCTCAGGGGAGAGAGAGACCCAGTACTTC. As protein: CASSPSGERETQYF.

This chain links TRBV7-2 with TRBJ2-1; no clear D. This CDR3 spans 15 amino acids. Per the germline V gene, CDR1 is SGHTA and CDR2 is FQGNSA. Deletions cut 1 base from V and 4 bases from J, with 11 bases between. This chain's CDR3 is CASSLGPLRYNEQFF. CDR3 DNA sequence: TGTGCCAGCAGCTTAGGCCCGCTTCGGTACAATGAGCAGTTCTTC.

This sequence joins TRBV18 and TRBJ1-6; no firm D call. V lost 4 bases and J 12 bases, leaving 19 bases between the germline ends. Germline lookup yields CDR1 KGHSH and CDR2 LQKENI. The CDR3 has 15 residues. In nucleotides, the CDR3 is TGTGCCAGCTCACAGACGGCTGGCCAATTTGAACCCCTCCACTTT. Its translation is CASSQTAGQFEPLHF.

The chain recombines TRBV7-8 with TRBJ2-3; D unclear. Germline V gives CDR1 SGHVS, CDR2 FQNEAQ. The length of the CDR3 is 12 residues. With 0 bases removed from V and 7 bases from J, the gap between germline ends came to 5 bases. The CDR3 region has the DNA TGTGCCAGCAGCTTAGCGGGGAATACGCAGTATTTT. This codes for CASSLAGNTQYF.

The chain carries TRBV4-1 and TRBJ2-3; 9 bases line up with TRBD2. The CDR3 is 17 amino acids. Germline loops: CDR1 MGHRA, CDR2 YSYEKL. J gave up 6 bases and V 1 base, and 11 bases lay outside the gene matches. The CDR3 sequence: CASSQVPPSGAGDTQYF. CDR3 bases: TGCGCCAGCAGCCAAGTACCACCTAGCGGGGCAGGGGATACGCAGTATTTT.

The chain uses TRBV6-4 and TRBJ2-3, with D possibly TRBD1 on 6 matching bases. This CDR3 contains 14 residues. Trimming cost V 5 bases and J 2 bases, with 11 bases left between them. CDR1 is MRHNA, CDR2 SNTAGT, per germline. CDR3 bases: TGTGCCAGCAGTTCCGGACAGTCCACAGATACGCAGTATTTT. Translated: CASSSGQSTDTQYF.

DNA of the CDR3: TGTGCCATCAGGGATCTCGGTCCGAGGGGCCGTTCACCCCTCCACTTT. It yields the protein CAIRDLGPRGRSPLHF. V usage is TRBV10-3 and J usage is TRBJ1-6; perhaps TRBD1 as D (5 bases). V lost 6 bases and J lost 9, with 21 bases in between. CDR3 length: 16 amino acids. Germline CDR1 ENHRY, CDR2 SYGVKD.

This clonotype showed up just a few times. The chain joins TRBV28 to TRBJ2-7, with D perhaps assigned TRBD1 or TRBD2 (5 bases each). Germline V lookup: CDR1 MDHEN, CDR2 SYDVKM. Trimming removed 7 bases from V and 2 bases from J, with 15 bases in between. The CDR3 sequence is 14 residues long. As DNA, the CDR3 is TGTGCCAGCAAGCGGCAGGGTGTTCCCTACGAGCAGTACTTC. It codes for CASKRQGVPYEQYF.

This clonotype was seen a few times. The chain links TRBV20-1 to TRBJ1-2, with 9 bases fitting TRBD1. Unmatched junction bases numbered 4, after V lost 6 bases and J lost 14 bases. CDR1 and CDR2 (germline): DFQATT, SNEGSKA (reference sequence). This CDR3 comprises 9 residues. The CDR3 sequence is CSAGQGPTF. The CDR3 DNA reads as TGCAGTGCAGGACAGGGGCCAACCTTC.

This chain connects TRBV6-2 or TRBV6-3 to TRBJ1-5, with D possibly matching TRBD1 (5 bases). Per the germline V gene, CDR1 is MNHEY and CDR2 is SVGEGT. The CDR3 contains 15 residues. Trimming shortened V by 6 bases and J by 7 bases, and 19 bases separated the two germline ends. DNA of the CDR3: TGTGCCAGCAGCCTCGCCCCAGGGTTCTGGCAGCCCCAGCATTTT. Amino acid sequence: CASSLAPGFWQPQHF.

In this sample, this clonotype turned up a few times. The rearrangement joins TRBV5-5 to TRBJ2-5, with D uncertain. This CDR3 spans 15 amino acids. Germline V gene data show CDR1 as SGHKS and CDR2 as YYEKEE (reference sequence). V lost 4 bases to trimming and J lost 3 bases, with 16 bases between them. CDR3 nucleotide sequence: TGTGCCAGCAGCCGGAGTCCCCCGGTGGAAGAGACCCAGTACTTC. Protein product: CASSRSPPVEETQYF.

This clonotype has just a few counts. This chain connects TRBV7-9 to TRBJ1-2; 9 bases are shared with TRBD1. The CDR3 extends over 16 amino acids. CDR1 SEHNR and CDR2 FQNEAQ come from the germline V gene (reference sequence). The V segment lost 5 bases and the J segment 2 bases; nucleotides outside the gene matches: 9. CDR3 coding DNA: TGTGCCAGCAGCCGGACAGGGGTCGGTGGAAACTATGGCTACACCTTC. Translation: CASSRTGVGGNYGYTF. The full variable domain, rest sourced from reference TRBV7-9 and TRBJ1-2, is DTGVSQNPRHKITKRGQNVTFRCDPISEHNRLYWYRQTLGQGPEFLTYFQNEAQLEKSRLLSDRFSAERPKGSFSTLEIQRTEQGDSAMYLCASSRTGVGGNYGYTFGSGTRLTVV.

This clonotype was picked up many times. The gene calls are TRBV20-1 and TRBJ2-7, with TRBD1 matching over 8 bases. Germline-derived CDR1 and CDR2 are DFQATT and SNEGSKA (reference sequence). This CDR3 is 12 amino acids long. J lost 6 bases, V lost 5 bases, and 6 bases had no gene match. CDR3 sequence: CSAGWTGPEQYF. DNA for the CDR3: TGCAGTGCTGGCTGGACAGGGCCCGAGCAGTACTTC.

The CDR3 is CASSTGQGEQYF. CDR3 sequence (DNA): TGTGCCAGCAGCACCGGACAGGGTGAGCAGTACTTC. The gene calls are TRBV9 and TRBJ2-7; TRBD1 matches at 8 bases. Germline trimming cut 4 bases from V and 7 bases from J; bases unmatched to any gene: 4. CDR1 SGDLS and CDR2 YYNGEE come from the germline V gene. The length of the CDR3 is 12 residues.

There are a few counts of this clonotype. The rearrangement uses TRBV20-1 and TRBJ2-3; weak D call: TRBD1 (6 bases). The CDR3 length is 12 residues. Trimming took off 3 bases at V and 5 bases at J, with 9 bases between the two ends. CDR1 is DFQATT, CDR2 SNEGSKA, per germline (reference sequence). Written as DNA, the CDR3 is TGCAGTGCTAGGGGGGCTGGAGATACGCAGTATTTT. Residues: CSARGAGDTQYF.

The V call is TRBV6-1, the J call TRBJ2-7; 9 positions agree with TRBD1. The CDR3 contains 16 residues. V dropped 7 bases and J dropped 6; count of bases not matched to a gene: 16. In germline, CDR1 is MNHNS, CDR2 SASEGT. CDR3 in DNA: TGTGCCAGCACCAGAACCGGAGGGACAGGGTCCGTCGAGCAGTACTTC. Protein product: CASTRTGGTGSVEQYF.

There are a few counts of this clonotype. V and J are TRBV11-1 and TRBJ2-1; 10 nucleotides line up with TRBD2. The ends lost 5 bases at V and 6 bases at J; junction bases unmatched: 16. CDR3 length: 18 amino acids. Germline CDR1 SGHAT, CDR2 FQDESV (reference sequence). The CDR3 loop reads CASSAKARIAGGRNEQFF. CDR3 in DNA: TGTGCCAGCAGCGCGAAAGCCCGGATAGCGGGGGGCCGCAATGAGCAGTTCTTC.

In the case of this clonotype: Its ends do not fully match the called genes, so a read error is possible. J is TRBJ2-3 and V is TRBV7-7, with no clear D. Per germline, CDR1 SSHAT and CDR2 FNYEAQ (reference sequence). The CDR3 is made up of 14 amino acids. CDR3 amino acids: CASSLGTNTDTQYF. CDR3 nucleotide sequence: TGTGCTAGCAGCTTAGGTACCAACACAGATACGCAGTATTTT.

The chain joins TRBV20-1 to TRBJ1-4; D may be TRBD1 (6 bases). V lost 2 bases and J 6 bases, leaving 10 bases between the germline ends. The CDR3 spans 13 residues. Germline V gene data show CDR1 as DFQATT and CDR2 as SNEGSKA (reference sequence). CDR3 in DNA: TGCAGTGCTAGAAGGGGGGCTGATGAAAAACTGTTTTTT. It is translated as CSARRGADEKLFF.